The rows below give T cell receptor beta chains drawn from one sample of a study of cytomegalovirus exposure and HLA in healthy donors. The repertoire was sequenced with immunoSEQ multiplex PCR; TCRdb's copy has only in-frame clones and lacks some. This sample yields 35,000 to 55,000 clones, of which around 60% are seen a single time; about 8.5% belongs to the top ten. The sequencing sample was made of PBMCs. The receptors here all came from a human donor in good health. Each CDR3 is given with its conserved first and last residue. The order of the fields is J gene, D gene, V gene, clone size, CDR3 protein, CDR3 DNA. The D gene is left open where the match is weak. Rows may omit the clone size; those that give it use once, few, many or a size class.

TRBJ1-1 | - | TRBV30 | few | CAWIRQVFTEAFF | TGTGCCTGGATACGACAGGTATTCACTGAAGCTTTCTTT
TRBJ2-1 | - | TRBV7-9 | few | CASSTAVFREQFF | TGTGCCAGCAGCACCGCGGTTTTTCGTGAGCAGTTCTTC
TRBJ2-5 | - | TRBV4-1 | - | CASRLAGARQETQYF | TGCGCCAGCAGACTAGCCGGGGCACGACAAGAGACCCAGTACTTC
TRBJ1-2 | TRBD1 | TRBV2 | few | CALTITGGDYGYTF | TGTGCCTTAACTATCACAGGGGGCGACTATGGCTACACCTTC
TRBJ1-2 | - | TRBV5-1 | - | CASSPTYYGDYGYTF | TGCGCCAGCAGCCCGACCTATTATGGAGACTATGGCTACACCTTC
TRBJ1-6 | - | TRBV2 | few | CASSSLLAGSYNSPLHF | TGTGCCAGCAGTAGTTTACTCGCCGGGTCCTATAATTCACCCCTCCACTTT
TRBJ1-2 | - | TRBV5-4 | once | CASSSTRDGRGYTF | TGTGCCAGCAGCTCAACGCGGGACGGGAGAGGCTACACCTTC
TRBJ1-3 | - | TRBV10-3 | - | CAIMGSAGNTIYF | TGTGCCATCATGGGGAGCGCTGGAAACACCATATATTTT
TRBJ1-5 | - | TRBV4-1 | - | CASSQVAVRHQPQHF | TGCGCCAGCAGCCAAGTAGCGGTCCGTCATCAGCCCCAGCATTTT
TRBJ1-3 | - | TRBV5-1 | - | CASSLWAEGNTIYF | TGCGCCAGCAGCTTGTGGGCAGAGGGAAACACCATATATTTT
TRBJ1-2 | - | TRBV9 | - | CASSVGRGAGGYTF | TGTGCCAGCAGCGTAGGTCGGGGGGCGGGTGGCTACACCTTC
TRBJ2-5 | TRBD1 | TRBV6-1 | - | CASRGTGGRETQYF | TGTGCCAGCAGGGGGACAGGGGGGAGAGAGACCCAGTACTTC